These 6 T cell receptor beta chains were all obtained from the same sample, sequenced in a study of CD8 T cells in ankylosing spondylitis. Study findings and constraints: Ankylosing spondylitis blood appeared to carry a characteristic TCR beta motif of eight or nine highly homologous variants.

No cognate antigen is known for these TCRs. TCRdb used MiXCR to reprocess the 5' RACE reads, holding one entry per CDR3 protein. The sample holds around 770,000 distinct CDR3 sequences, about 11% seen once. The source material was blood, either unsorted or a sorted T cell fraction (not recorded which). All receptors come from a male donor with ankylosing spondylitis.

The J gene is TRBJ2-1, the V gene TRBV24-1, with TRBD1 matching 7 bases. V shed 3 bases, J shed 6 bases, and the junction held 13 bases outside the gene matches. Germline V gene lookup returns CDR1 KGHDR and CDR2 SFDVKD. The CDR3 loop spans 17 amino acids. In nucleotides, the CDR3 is TGTGCCACCAGTGATATGTCCCGGGACAGCGGTTCCAATGAGCAGTTCTTC. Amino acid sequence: CATSDMSRDSGSNEQFF.

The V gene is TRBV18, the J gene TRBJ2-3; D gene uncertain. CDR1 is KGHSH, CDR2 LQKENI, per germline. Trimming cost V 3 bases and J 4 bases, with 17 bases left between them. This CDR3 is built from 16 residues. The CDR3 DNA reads TGTGCCAGCTCACCCCCCCTGGGTGCCGGCGCAGATACGCAGTATTTT. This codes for CASSPPLGAGADTQYF. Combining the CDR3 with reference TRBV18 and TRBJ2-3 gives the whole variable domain NAGVMQNPRHLVRRRGQEARLRCSPMKGHSHVYWYRQLPEEGLKFMVYLQKENIIDESGMPKERFSAEFPKEGPSILRIQQVVRGDSAAYFCASSPPLGAGADTQYFGPGTRLTVL.

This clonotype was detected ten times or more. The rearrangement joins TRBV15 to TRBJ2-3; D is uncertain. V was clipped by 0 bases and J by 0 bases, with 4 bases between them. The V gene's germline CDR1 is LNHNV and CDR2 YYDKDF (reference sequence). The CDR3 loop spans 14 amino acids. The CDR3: CATSRDPSTDTQYF. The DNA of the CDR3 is TGTGCCACCAGCAGAGATCCTAGCACAGATACGCAGTATTTT.

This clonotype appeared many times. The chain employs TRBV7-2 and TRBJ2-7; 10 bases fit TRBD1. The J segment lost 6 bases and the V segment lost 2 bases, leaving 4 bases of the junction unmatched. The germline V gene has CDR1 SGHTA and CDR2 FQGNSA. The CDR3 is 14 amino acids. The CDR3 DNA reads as TGTGCCAGCAGCTTAAGGACAGGGGGGCCCGAGCAGTACTTC. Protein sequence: CASSLRTGGPEQYF.

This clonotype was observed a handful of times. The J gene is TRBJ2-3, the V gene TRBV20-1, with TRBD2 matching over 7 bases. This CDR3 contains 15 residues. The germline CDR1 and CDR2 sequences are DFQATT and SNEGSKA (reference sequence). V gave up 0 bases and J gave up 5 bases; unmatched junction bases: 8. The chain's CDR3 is CSARDDGRAIDTQYF. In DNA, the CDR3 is TGCAGTGCTAGAGATGATGGGAGGGCCATAGATACGCAGTATTTT.

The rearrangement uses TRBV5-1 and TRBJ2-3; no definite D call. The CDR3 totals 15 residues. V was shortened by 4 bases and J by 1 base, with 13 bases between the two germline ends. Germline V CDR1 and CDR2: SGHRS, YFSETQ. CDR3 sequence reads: CASSPLGRRTDTQYF. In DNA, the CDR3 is TGCGCCAGCAGCCCCCTCGGGCGGCGCACAGATACGCAGTATTTT.